The 18 T cell receptor beta chains listed next were all sequenced from one sample in a study of T cells in women clearing cervical HPV infection. Clones were sequenced by immunoSEQ multiplex PCR, and TCRdb holds only the in-frame ones, with some missing. Its table records tens of thousands of clones. Sequenced: blood buffy coat. The receptors were sampled from a woman between 18 and 70 years old with a cervical HPV16 infection that either progressed to CIN3+ or cleared (not recorded which).

A word on this clone: The read comes to an end 3 residues before the CDR3 does, leaving the germline J gene to fill in the end. This chain uses TRBV2 with TRBJ2-5; 12 bases agree with TRBD2. Germline V gene sequence: CDR1 SNHLY, CDR2 FYNNEI. J was trimmed by 4 bases and V by 5 bases; bases with no gene match: 5. The CDR3 totals 15 residues. CDR3 DNA (partial): TGTGCCAGCAGTTCTCCTAGCGGGGGGGCAGAGACC. This encodes CASSSPSGGAET. The complete CDR3 sequence is CASSSPSGGAETQYF.

As concerns this clone: Read coverage stops 3 residues before the CDR3 terminus; the germline J gene supplies the remainder. The rearrangement uses TRBV7-3 and TRBJ1-5; D call uncertain. Germline V gene lookup returns CDR1 SGHTA and CDR2 FQGTGA. The CDR3 has 17 amino acids. V shed 3 bases and J shed 1 base, with 16 bases lying between them. The part of the CDR3 DNA that was read is TGTGCCAGCAGCTTCCCTTGGCCTTGCTCAAGCAATCAGCCC. This sequence encodes CASSFPWPCSSNQP. The CDR3, in full, reads CASSFPWPCSSNQPQHF.

As for this clone: The read halts 3 residues ahead of the CDR3 end, with the missing end drawn from the germline J gene. The chain carries TRBV23-1 and TRBJ2-3; 7 nucleotides agree with TRBD2. TRBV23-1 is reported as an ORF; its role is uncertain. CDR3 length equals 16 residues. With V trimmed by 6 bases and J by 4 bases, 13 bases remained unmatched. The CDR3 is CASSPSRGGRSDTQYF. The sequenced part of the CDR3 DNA is TGCGCCAGCAGCCCAAGTCGGGGAGGGCGGTCAGATACG.

With respect to this clone: The read ends 3 residues before the CDR3 terminus; that terminus is restored from the germline J gene. This chain connects TRBV6-2 or TRBV6-3 to TRBJ1-5; D not resolved. Trimming left V 11 bases short and J 4 bases short, with 12 bases between. CDR1 is MNHEY and CDR2 is SVGEGT in the germline V gene. CDR3 size: 12 residues. Here the CDR3 reads CASRRGNQPQHF. The sequenced CDR3 bases are TGTGCCTCCCGGCGCGGGAATCAGCCC.

Of note for this clone: The CDR3 end lies 3 residues beyond the end of the read and is filled in from the germline J gene. V gene TRBV2 combines with J gene TRBJ1-2; D may be TRBD1 (6 bases). The CDR3 totals 13 residues. Trimming stripped 7 bases from V and 1 base from J, with 10 bases between. The germline V gene encodes CDR1 SNHLY and CDR2 FYNNEI. Incomplete CDR3 DNA: TGTGCCAGCAACGGACAGAATAACTATGGC. This sequence encodes CASNGQNNYG. The CDR3, in full, reads CASNGQNNYGYTF.

Of note for this clone: The observed sequence ends 3 residues before the CDR3 terminus, with the missing tail filled in from the germline J gene. The chain uses TRBV30 and TRBJ1-2; possibly TRBD1 for D (6 bases). The CDR3 sequence is 13 residues long. The V end was cut by 4 bases, the J end by 7 bases, with 16 bases between. CDR1 GTSNPN and CDR2 SVGIG come from the germline V gene (reference sequence). CDR3 sequence reads: CAWTETGFGGYTF. CDR3 DNA, as far as it was read: TGTGCCTGGACTGAAACAGGGTTCGGTGGC.

To note about this clone: The read stops 3 residues short of the end of the CDR3; the missing end is completed from the germline J gene. The chain links TRBV23-1 to TRBJ2-5; 9 bases are shared with TRBD2. TRBV23-1 is flagged as an ORF with uncertain function. V lost 4 bases, J lost 7 bases, and 19 bases stayed unmatched. This CDR3 has 18 amino acids. CDR3 residues: CASSLTPERGVNWGTQYF. The DNA read from the CDR3 is TGCGCCAGCAGTCTAACCCCGGAGCGGGGGGTAAATTGGGGGACC.

Comments on this clone: The read comes to an end 3 residues before the CDR3 does, leaving the germline J gene to fill in the end. The genes are TRBV29-1 and TRBJ1-1; 7 bases are shared with TRBD1. V was clipped by 7 bases and J by 1 base; unmatched bases: 6. The CDR3 has 13 residues. Germline CDR1 reads SQVTM; CDR2 reads ANQGSEA. The chain's CDR3 is CSAQGQWNTEAFF. CDR3 DNA (partial): TGCAGCGCCCAGGGACAGTGGAACACTGAA. Drawing the rest from reference TRBV29-1 and TRBJ1-1, the complete variable domain is SAVISQKPSRDICQRGTSLTIQCQVDSQVTMMFWYRQQPGQSLTLIATANQGSEATYESGFVIDKFPISRPNLTFSTLTVSNMSPEDSSIYLCSAQGQWNTEAFFGQGTRLTVV.

Points on this clone: The CDR3 end is not reached by the read, which stops 3 residues before it; the germline J gene fills it in. The V and J genes are TRBV23-1 and TRBJ1-1, with D perhaps matching TRBD1 (6 bases). TRBV23-1 is sorted into the ORF group, with uncertain function. The CDR3 is made up of 14 amino acids. Trimming pared 2 bases from V and 4 bases from J, leaving 11 bases between. The CDR3 region is CASSQTTGGTEAFF. The CDR3 DNA, read in part, is TGCGCCAGCAGTCAAACGACAGGTGGCACTGAA.

Comments on this clone: The read terminates 3 residues ahead of where the CDR3 ends, so the germline J gene completes it. This chain connects TRBV29-1 to TRBJ1-2; tentatively, D is TRBD1 (6 bases). Trimming left V 1 base short and J 4 bases short, with 16 bases between. CDR1 is SQVTM and CDR2 is ANQGSEA in the germline V gene. The CDR3 sequence is 15 residues long. This CDR3 is CSVEGTAAVSYGYTF. The part of the CDR3 DNA that was read is TGCAGCGTTGAAGGGACAGCCGCTGTCTCCTATGGC. The complete variable domain, with remaining parts taken from reference TRBV29-1 and TRBJ1-2, reads SAVISQKPSRDICQRGTSLTIQCQVDSQVTMMFWYRQQPGQSLTLIATANQGSEATYESGFVIDKFPISRPNLTFSTLTVSNMSPEDSSIYLCSVEGTAAVSYGYTFGSGTRLTVV.

As for this clone: Coverage ceases 3 residues before the CDR3 finishes, and the germline J gene fills in the end. The chain has TRBV20-1 and TRBJ1-5; TRBD1 might be the D (5 bases). Per the germline V gene, CDR1 is DFQATT and CDR2 is SNEGSKA (reference sequence). V lost 8 bases and J 9 bases, leaving 14 bases between the germline ends. The CDR3 consists of 11 residues. Incomplete CDR3 DNA: TGCAGTTCCAAAGCGGGGGGGCCC. Its protein is CSSKAGGP. The CDR3 reads in full as CSSKAGGPQHF.

Remarks on this clone: The read finishes 3 residues shy of the CDR3 end, and the germline J gene is used to complete it. This chain links TRBV7-3 with TRBJ2-3, with TRBD2 matching over 7 bases. There are 16 residues in the CDR3. Germline lookup yields CDR1 SGHTA and CDR2 FQGTGA. The part of the CDR3 DNA that was read is TGTGCCAGCAGCCCACGGAGTCTGCGGGGGACGGAGACG. It is translated as CASSPRSLRGTET. The CDR3 as a whole reads CASSPRSLRGTETQYF. Full variable domain (outside the CDR3, taken from reference TRBV7-3 and TRBJ2-3): GAGVSQTPSNKVTEKGKYVELRCDPISGHTALYWYRQSLGQGPEFLIYFQGTGAADDSGLPNDRFFAVRPEGSVSTLKIQRTERGDSAVYLCASSPRSLRGTETQYFGPGTRLTVL.

With regard to this clone: The read terminates 3 residues before the CDR3 end, so the remaining end is supplied by the germline J gene. The chain couples TRBV30 to TRBJ1-2; the match to TRBD1 covers 7 bases. Germline V CDR1 and CDR2: GTSNPN, SVGIG (reference sequence). The CDR3 is made up of 18 amino acids. J gave up 5 bases and V 3 bases, and 21 bases lay outside the gene matches. The CDR3 sequence is CAWREKTQLGGVKYGYTF. The covered CDR3 bases are TGTGCCTGGAGAGAAAAGACGCAGTTAGGGGGCGTTAAATATGGC.

As regards this clone: The CDR3 end falls 3 residues outside the read, so it is completed with the germline J gene. The V call is TRBV5-1, the J call TRBJ2-3, with TRBD2 matching 7 bases. This CDR3 region has 14 residues. Germline values: CDR1 SGHRS, CDR2 YFSETQ. CDR3 residues: CASSLATSQETQYF. The covered CDR3 bases are TGCGCCAGCAGCTTGGCGACTAGCCAAGAGACG.

On this clone: The CDR3 end falls 3 residues outside the read, so it is completed with the germline J gene. This rearrangement joins TRBV20-1 to TRBJ2-7, with D maybe TRBD1 (5 bases). Trimming left V 3 bases short and J 0 bases short, with 9 bases between. There are 13 residues in the CDR3. Germline lookup yields CDR1 DFQATT and CDR2 SNEGSKA (reference sequence). The CDR3 here is CSASGARSYEQYF. Partial CDR3 DNA: TGCAGTGCTAGTGGGGCCCGCTCCTACGAG.

Comment on this clone: The sequence runs out 3 residues before the end of the CDR3; the remainder is reconstructed from the germline J gene. The chain couples TRBV20-1 to TRBJ1-4; D call uncertain. Germline V CDR1 and CDR2: DFQATT, SNEGSKA (reference sequence). The CDR3 has 12 residues. The sequenced part of the CDR3 DNA is TGCAGTGCTAGAGATGGTGGAGGGAAA. Amino acid sequence: CSARDGGGK. The entire CDR3 protein is CSARDGGGKLFF.

Of note for this clone: The read stops 3 residues short of the end of the CDR3; the missing end is completed from the germline J gene. The V and J genes are TRBV7-3 and TRBJ1-2; D gene uncertain. CDR1 and CDR2 (germline): SGHTA, FQGTGA. There are 16 residues in the CDR3. The CDR3 sequence is CASSPVAGASIDTYTF. The covered CDR3 bases are TGTGCCAGCAGCCCCGTAGCGGGAGCCTCGATAGATACC. Supplemented by reference TRBV7-3 and TRBJ1-2, the full variable domain reads GAGVSQTPSNKVTEKGKYVELRCDPISGHTALYWYRQSLGQGPEFLIYFQGTGAADDSGLPNDRFFAVRPEGSVSTLKIQRTERGDSAVYLCASSPVAGASIDTYTFGSGTRLTVV.

With regard to this clone: The CDR3 end falls 3 residues outside the read, so it is completed with the germline J gene. The chain recombines TRBV7-9 with TRBJ2-1, with D possibly being TRBD2 (6 bases). Trimming pared 8 bases from V and 7 bases from J, leaving 18 bases between. There are 14 residues in the CDR3. Germline lookup yields CDR1 SEHNR and CDR2 FQNEAQ (reference sequence). The part of the CDR3 DNA that was read is TGTGCCAGCCGCTCAGGAGGGGTTGGAAATGAG. Its translation: CASRSGGVGNE. In full, the CDR3 reads CASRSGGVGNEQFF.